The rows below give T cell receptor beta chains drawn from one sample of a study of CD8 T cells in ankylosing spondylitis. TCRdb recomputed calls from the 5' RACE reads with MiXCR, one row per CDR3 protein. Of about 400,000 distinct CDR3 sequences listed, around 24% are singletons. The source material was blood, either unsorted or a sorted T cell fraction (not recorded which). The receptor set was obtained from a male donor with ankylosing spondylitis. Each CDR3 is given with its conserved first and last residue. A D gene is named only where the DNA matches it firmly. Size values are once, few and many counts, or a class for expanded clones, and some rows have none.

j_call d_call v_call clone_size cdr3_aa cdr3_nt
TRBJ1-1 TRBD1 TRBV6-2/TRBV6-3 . CASRRTGGPNTEAFF TGTGCCAGCAGAAGGACAGGGGGACCGAACACTGAAGCTTTCTTT
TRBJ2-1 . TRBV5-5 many CASSSTPRDNHNEQFF TGTGCCAGCAGCTCCACCCCCCGGGACAACCACAATGAGCAGTTCTTC
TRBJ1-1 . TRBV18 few CASSPPFGGTEAFF TGTGCCAGCTCACCACCGTTTGGGGGCACTGAAGCTTTCTTT
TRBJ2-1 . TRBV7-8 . CASINRGLAGTYNEQFF TGTGCCAGCATCAATCGCGGGCTAGCCGGTACCTACAATGAGCAGTTCTTC
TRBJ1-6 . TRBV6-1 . CATTRTASSYNSPLHF TGTGCCACCACTAGGACGGCGAGCTCCTATAATTCACCCCTCCACTTT
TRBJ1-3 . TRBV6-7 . CASSYTRTFSSGNTIYF TGTGCCAGCAGTTACACAAGGACTTTCAGCTCTGGAAACACCATATATTTT
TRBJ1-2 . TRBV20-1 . CSARYRDAGGYTF TGCAGTGCTAGATACAGGGACGCGGGTGGCTACACCTTC
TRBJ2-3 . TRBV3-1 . CASSQDPRTSTDTQYF TGTGCCAGCAGCCAAGATCCCCGGACTAGCACAGATACGCAGTATTTT
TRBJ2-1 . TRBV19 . CASSMAFGEQFF TGTGCCAGTAGTATGGCCTTCGGTGAGCAGTTCTTC
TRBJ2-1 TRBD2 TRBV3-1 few CASSPLNSRTSREFF TGTGCCAGCAGCCCTTTAAATTCCCGGACTAGTCGTGAGTTCTTC
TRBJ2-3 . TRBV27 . CASSLTPPDTQYF TGTGCCAGCAGTTTAACCCCCCCAGATACGCAGTATTTT
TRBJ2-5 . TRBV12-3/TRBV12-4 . CASSAGTRQETQYF TGTGCCAGCAGTGCCGGGACACGGCAAGAGACCCAGTACTTC
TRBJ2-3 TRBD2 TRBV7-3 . CASSSASGAGDTQYF TGTGCCAGCAGCTCCGCAAGCGGGGCGGGGGATACGCAGTATTTT
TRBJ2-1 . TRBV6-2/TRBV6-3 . CASSIVGRDHEQFF TGTGCCAGCAGTATAGTAGGCAGGGACCATGAGCAGTTCTTC
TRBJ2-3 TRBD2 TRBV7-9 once CASSPRTGTREADTQYF TGTGCCAGCAGTCCAAGGACCGGGACTAGGGAAGCAGATACGCAGTATTTT
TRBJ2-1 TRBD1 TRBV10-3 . CAISQGALYNEQFF TGTGCCATCAGTCAGGGGGCACTCTACAATGAGCAGTTCTTC
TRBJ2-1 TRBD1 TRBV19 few CASRGDRKENEQFF TGTGCCAGTAGAGGGGACAGGAAGGAAAATGAGCAGTTCTTC
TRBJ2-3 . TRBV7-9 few CASSRSGPRRDTQYF TGTGCCAGCAGCCGTTCCGGGCCCCGAAGAGATACGCAGTATTTT
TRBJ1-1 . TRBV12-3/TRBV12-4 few CASSPVLNTEAFF TGTGCCAGCAGTCCCGTCTTGAACACTGAAGCTTTCTTT
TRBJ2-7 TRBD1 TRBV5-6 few CASSLYRGPSYEQYF TGTGCCAGCAGCTTGTACAGGGGGCCCTCCTACGAGCAGTACTTC
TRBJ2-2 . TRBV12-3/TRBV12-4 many CASRSQFRTGELFF TGTGCCAGCAGAAGCCAATTTCGCACCGGGGAGCTGTTTTTT
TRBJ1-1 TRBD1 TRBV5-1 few CASSLVQGTNTEAFF TGCGCCAGCAGCTTGGTACAGGGGACTAACACTGAAGCTTTCTTT
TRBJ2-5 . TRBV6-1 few CASSLLGGQGLAETQYF TGTGCCAGCAGCCTCTTAGGGGGGCAGGGGCTTGCAGAGACCCAGTACTTC
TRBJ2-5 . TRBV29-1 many CSVDGQGLKETQYF TGCAGCGTCGACGGGCAGGGGCTAAAAGAGACCCAGTACTTC
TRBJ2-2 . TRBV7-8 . CASSPNGQRTRELFF TGTGCCAGCAGCCCAAACGGACAGAGGACCAGGGAGCTGTTTTTT
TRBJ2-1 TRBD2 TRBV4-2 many CASSQEGLAGDEQFF TGTGCCAGCAGCCAGGAGGGACTAGCGGGAGATGAGCAGTTCTTC
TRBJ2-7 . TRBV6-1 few CASRGRNEQYF TGTGCCAGCAGAGGACGGAACGAGCAGTACTTC
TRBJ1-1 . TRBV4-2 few CASSQDGNEAFF TGTGCCAGCAGCCAAGACGGAAATGAAGCTTTCTTT
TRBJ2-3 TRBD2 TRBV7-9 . CASSLALTSGADTQYF TGTGCCAGCAGCTTAGCGCTGACTAGCGGAGCAGATACGCAGTATTTT
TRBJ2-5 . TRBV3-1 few CASSQNAGYLETQYF TGTGCCAGCAGCCAAAATGCCGGTTACTTGGAGACCCAGTACTTC
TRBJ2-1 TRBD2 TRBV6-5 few CASRLRTSGNNEQFF TGTGCCAGCAGATTAAGGACTAGCGGGAACAATGAGCAGTTCTTC
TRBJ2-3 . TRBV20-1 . CSARAVSDTQYF TGCAGTGCTAGGGCGGTGTCGGATACGCAGTATTTT
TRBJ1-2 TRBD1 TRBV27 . CASSLRGRGGYTF TGTGCCAGCAGCCTGAGGGGGCGTGGGGGCTACACCTTC
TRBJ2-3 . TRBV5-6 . CASSFSWGNTDTQYF TGTGCCAGCAGCTTTTCCTGGGGGAACACAGATACGCAGTATTTT
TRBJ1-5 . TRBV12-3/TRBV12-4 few CASSPSGGGYQPQHF TGTGCCAGCAGTCCTTCCGGGGGGGGGTATCAGCCCCAGCATTTT
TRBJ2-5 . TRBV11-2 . CASSLGADQEAQYF TGTGCCAGCAGCTTAGGGGCCGACCAAGAGGCCCAGTACTTC
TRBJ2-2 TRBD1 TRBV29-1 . CSVEGLRGQFTGELFF TGCAGCGTTGAAGGACTAAGGGGACAGTTCACCGGGGAGCTGTTTTTT
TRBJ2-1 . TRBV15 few CATSRGGVDEQFF TGTGCCACCAGCAGAGGAGGGGTCGATGAGCAGTTCTTC
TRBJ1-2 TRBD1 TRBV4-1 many CASSPLDRDYGYTF TGCGCCAGCAGCCCCCTCGACAGGGACTATGGCTACACCTTC
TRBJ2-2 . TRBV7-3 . CASSLMGGANTGELFF TGTGCCAGCAGCTTAATGGGCGGGGCGAACACCGGGGAGCTGTTTTTT
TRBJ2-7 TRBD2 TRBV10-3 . CAISESLLAGFYEQYF TGTGCCATCAGTGAGTCGTTACTAGCGGGATTCTACGAGCAGTACTTC
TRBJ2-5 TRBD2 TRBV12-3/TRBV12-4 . CASSPRGRERETQYF TGTGCCAGCAGTCCCCGTGGGCGGGAGAGGGAGACCCAGTACTTC
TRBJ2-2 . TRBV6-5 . CASSYSNGAVGELFF TGTGCCAGCAGTTACTCGAACGGGGCGGTCGGGGAGCTGTTTTTT
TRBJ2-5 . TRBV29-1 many CSVVRGAVSETQYF TGCAGCGTTGTCCGGGGGGCGGTGTCAGAGACCCAGTACTTC
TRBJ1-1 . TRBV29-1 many CSVAIPSQINGNTEAFF TGCAGCGTGGCAATCCCCAGCCAGATTAATGGGAACACTGAAGCTTTCTTT
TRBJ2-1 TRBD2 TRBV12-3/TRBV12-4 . CASSPGLAGERQFF TGTGCCAGCAGCCCGGGACTAGCGGGAGAAAGGCAGTTCTTC
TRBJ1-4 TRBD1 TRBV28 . CASSAPGTAGTTNEKLFF TGTGCCAGCAGTGCACCCGGGACAGCCGGCACAACTAATGAAAAACTGTTTTTT
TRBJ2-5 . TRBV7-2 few CASSNRAQETQYF TGTGCCAGCAGCAACCGGGCCCAAGAGACCCAGTACTTC
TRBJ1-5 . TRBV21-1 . CARNRQPQHF TGTGCCAGAAATCGGCAGCCCCAGCATTTT
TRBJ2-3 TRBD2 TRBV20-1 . CSASSGGHTDTQYF TGCAGTGCTAGTTCGGGGGGGCACACAGATACGCAGTATTTT
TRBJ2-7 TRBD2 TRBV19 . CASSMTSGPYEQYF TGTGCCAGTAGTATGACTAGCGGCCCCTACGAGCAGTACTTC
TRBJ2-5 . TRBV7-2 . CASSFSLFQETQYF TGTGCCAGCAGCTTCAGTCTCTTCCAAGAGACCCAGTACTTC